This T cell receptor beta chain emerged from a study of T cell repertoires in aging, cancer and after chemotherapy. Study-wide results and limits: Median generation probability rose over the chemotherapy interval in each cancer cohort, suggesting rebound thymic output.

About this clonotype: Its cognate antigen is unknown.

A mixed TRB-A/B primer pool amplified rearranged TRB by multiplex touch-down PCR. TCRdb fed the multiplex PCR reads into MiXCR, producing one record per CDR3 protein. In the table there are about 9,800 distinct CDR3 sequences, around 38% of which are singletons. Amplification of TCR beta used genomic DNA extracted from peripheral blood. The CDR3 is 15 residues long. V lost 3 bases, J lost 0 bases, and 9 bases lay in between. Germline lookup yields CDR1 MRHNA and CDR2 SNTAGT. The rearrangement links TRBV6-4 to TRBJ2-1; D is perhaps TRBD2 (6 bases). The clonotype was recovered from a human donor in good health. The sequenced sample consisted of blood. CDR3 sequence: CASSDRSGSYNEQFF. CDR3 in DNA: TGTGCCAGCAGTGATCGTAGCGGCTCCTACAATGAGCAGTTCTTC.